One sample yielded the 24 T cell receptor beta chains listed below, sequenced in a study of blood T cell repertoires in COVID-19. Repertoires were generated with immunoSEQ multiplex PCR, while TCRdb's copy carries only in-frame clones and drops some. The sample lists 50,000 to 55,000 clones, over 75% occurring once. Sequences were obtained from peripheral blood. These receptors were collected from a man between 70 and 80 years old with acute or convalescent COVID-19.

The CDR3 DNA follows: TGTGCCACCAGCAGAGATAAAGGGGCTGAACTCTATGGCTACACCTTC. It translates to CATSRDKGAELYGYTF. The chain recombines TRBV15 with TRBJ1-2; tentatively, D is TRBD1 (5 bases). This CDR3 is 16 amino acids long. The V gene lost 0 bases and the J gene lost 4 bases, with 15 bases spanning the gap. Germline V lookup: CDR1 LNHNV, CDR2 YYDKDF (reference sequence).

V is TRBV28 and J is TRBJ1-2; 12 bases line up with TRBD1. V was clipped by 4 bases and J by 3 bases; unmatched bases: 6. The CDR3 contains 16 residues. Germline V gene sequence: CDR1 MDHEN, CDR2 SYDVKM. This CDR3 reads CASSSWGTGGDYGYTF. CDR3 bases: TGTGCCAGCAGTTCCTGGGGGACAGGGGGCGACTATGGCTACACCTTC.

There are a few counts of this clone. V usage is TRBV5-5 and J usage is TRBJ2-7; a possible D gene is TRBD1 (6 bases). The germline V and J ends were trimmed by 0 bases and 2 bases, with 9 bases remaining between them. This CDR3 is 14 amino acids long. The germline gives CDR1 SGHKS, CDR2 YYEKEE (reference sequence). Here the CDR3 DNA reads TGTGCCAGCAGCTTGGAGGGACAAGCCTACGAGCAGTACTTC. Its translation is CASSLEGQAYEQYF.

DNA of the CDR3: TGCGCCAGCAGCCCCAGGGGGGATTATAGTCAGCCCCAGCATTTT. This encodes CASSPRGDYSQPQHF. The chain combines TRBV5-1 with TRBJ1-5, with 7 nucleotides matching TRBD1. The CDR3 covers 15 residues. CDR1 is SGHRS, CDR2 YFSETQ, per germline. V shed 4 bases and J 6 bases; nucleotides not matched to a gene: 10.

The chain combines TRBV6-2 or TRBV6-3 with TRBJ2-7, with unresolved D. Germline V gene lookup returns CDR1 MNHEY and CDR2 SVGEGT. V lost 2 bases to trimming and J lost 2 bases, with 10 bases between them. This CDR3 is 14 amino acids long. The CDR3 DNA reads TGTGCCAGCAGTTACCTCCACAGTGCCTACGAGCAGTACTTC. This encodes CASSYLHSAYEQYF.

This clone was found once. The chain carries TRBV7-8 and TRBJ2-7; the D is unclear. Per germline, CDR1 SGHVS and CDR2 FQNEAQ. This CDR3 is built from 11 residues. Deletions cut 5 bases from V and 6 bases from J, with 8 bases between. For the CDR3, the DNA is TGTGCCAGCAGCCGTCAGCGCGAGCAGTACTTC. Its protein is CASSRQREQYF.

The CDR3 DNA sequence: TGCGCCAGCAGCCAAGGGTTCGACAGGGCAGAGACCCAGTACTTC. Its protein product is CASSQGFDRAETQYF. The gene calls are TRBV4-1 and TRBJ2-5; the match to TRBD1 covers 7 bases. Germline V gene sequence: CDR1 MGHRA, CDR2 YSYEKL. This CDR3 has 15 amino acids. The ends lost 1 base at V and 4 bases at J; junction bases unmatched: 6.

The CDR3 loop is CASSFGGGYNQPQHF. The CDR3 DNA sequence: TGTGCCAGCAGTTTCGGAGGCGGTTACAATCAGCCCCAGCATTTT. The J gene is TRBJ1-5, the V gene TRBV27, with D hard to call. V lost 3 bases to trimming and J lost 3 bases, with 12 bases between them. This CDR3 comprises 15 residues. CDR1 and CDR2 from the germline V gene are MNHEY and SMNVEV (reference sequence).

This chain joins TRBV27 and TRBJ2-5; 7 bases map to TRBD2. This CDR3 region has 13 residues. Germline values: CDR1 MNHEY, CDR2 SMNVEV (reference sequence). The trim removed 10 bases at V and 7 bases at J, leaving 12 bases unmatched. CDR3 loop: CATRLAGAGTQYF. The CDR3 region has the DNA TGTGCCACCAGACTAGCCGGAGCGGGGACCCAGTACTTC.

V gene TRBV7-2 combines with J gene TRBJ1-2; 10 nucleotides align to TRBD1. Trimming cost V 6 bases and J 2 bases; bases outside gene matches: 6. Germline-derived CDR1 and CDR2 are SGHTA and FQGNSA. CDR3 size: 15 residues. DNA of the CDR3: TGTGCCAGCAGGGCGGGACAGGGGCGGAACTATGGCTACACCTTC. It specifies CASRAGQGRNYGYTF.

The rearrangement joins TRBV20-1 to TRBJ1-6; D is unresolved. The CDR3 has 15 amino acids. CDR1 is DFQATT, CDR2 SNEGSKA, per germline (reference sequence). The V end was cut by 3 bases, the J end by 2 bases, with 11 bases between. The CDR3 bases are TGCAGTGCTAGTTCCCGGGGAACCTATAATTCACCCCTCCACTTT. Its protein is CSASSRGTYNSPLHF.

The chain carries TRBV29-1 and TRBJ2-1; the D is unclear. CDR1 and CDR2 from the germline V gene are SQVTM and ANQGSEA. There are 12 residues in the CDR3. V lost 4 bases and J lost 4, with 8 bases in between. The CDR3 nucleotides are TGCAGCGTTGCACGTAGTTACAATGAGCAGTTCTTC. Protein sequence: CSVARSYNEQFF.

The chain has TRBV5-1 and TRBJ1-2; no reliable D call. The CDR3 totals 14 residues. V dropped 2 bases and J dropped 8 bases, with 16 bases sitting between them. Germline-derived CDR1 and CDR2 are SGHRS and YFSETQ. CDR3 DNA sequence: TGCGCCAGCAGCTTAAAACCGAGGGCTGGGGGCTACACCTTC. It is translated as CASSLKPRAGGYTF. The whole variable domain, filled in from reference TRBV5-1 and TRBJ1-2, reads KAGVTQTPRYLIKTRGQQVTLSCSPISGHRSVSWYQQTPGQGLQFLFEYFSETQRNKGNFPGRFSGRQFSNSRSEMNVSTLELGDSALYLCASSLKPRAGGYTFGSGTRLTVV.

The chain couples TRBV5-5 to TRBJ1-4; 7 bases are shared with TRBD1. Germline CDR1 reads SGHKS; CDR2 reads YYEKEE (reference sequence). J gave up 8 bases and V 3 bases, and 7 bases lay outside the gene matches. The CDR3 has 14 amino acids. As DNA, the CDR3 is TGTGCCAGCAGCTCGGGAGGGGGCCGAGAAAAACTGTTTTTT. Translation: CASSSGGGREKLFF.

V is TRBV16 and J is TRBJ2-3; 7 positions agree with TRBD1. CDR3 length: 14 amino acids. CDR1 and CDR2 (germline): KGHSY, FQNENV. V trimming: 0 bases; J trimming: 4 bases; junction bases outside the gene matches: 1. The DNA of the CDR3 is TGTGCCAGCAGCCAATCAGGGGGCTCAGATACGCAGTATTTT. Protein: CASSQSGGSDTQYF.

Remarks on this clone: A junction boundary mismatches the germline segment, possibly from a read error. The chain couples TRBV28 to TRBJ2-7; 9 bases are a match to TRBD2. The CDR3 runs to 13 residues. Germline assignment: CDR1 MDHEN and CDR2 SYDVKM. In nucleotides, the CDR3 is TGTGCCAGCAGTTTAGGGGGCGGGAGGGCCCAGAACTTC. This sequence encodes CASSLGGGRAQNF. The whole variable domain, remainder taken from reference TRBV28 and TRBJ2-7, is DVKVTQSSRYLVKRTGEKVFLECVQDMDHENMFWYRQDPGLGLRLIYFSYDVKMKEKGDIPEGYSVSREKKERFSLILESASTNQTSMYLCASSLGGGRAQNFGPGTRLTVT.

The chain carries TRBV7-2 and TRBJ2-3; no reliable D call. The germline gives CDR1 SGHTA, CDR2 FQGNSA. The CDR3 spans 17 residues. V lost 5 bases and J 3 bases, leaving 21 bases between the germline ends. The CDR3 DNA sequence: TGTGCCAGCAGCCCCAACCCCCTTCGGAGAAGAACAGATACGCAGTATTTT. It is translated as CASSPNPLRRRTDTQYF.

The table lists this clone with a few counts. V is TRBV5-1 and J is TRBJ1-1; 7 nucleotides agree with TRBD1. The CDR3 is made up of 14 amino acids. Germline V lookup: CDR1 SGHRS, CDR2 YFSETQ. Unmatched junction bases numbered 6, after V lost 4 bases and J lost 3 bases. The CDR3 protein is CASSPTGRDTEAFF. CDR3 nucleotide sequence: TGCGCCAGCAGCCCGACAGGGCGGGACACTGAAGCTTTCTTT. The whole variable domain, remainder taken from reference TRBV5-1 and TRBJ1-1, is KAGVTQTPRYLIKTRGQQVTLSCSPISGHRSVSWYQQTPGQGLQFLFEYFSETQRNKGNFPGRFSGRQFSNSRSEMNVSTLELGDSALYLCASSPTGRDTEAFFGQGTRLTVV.

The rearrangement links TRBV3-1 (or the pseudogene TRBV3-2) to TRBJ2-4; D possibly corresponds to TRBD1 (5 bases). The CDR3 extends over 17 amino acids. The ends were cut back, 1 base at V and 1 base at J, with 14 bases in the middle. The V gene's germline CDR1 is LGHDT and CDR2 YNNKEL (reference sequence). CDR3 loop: CASSQVTGPGAKNIQYF. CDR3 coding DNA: TGTGCCAGCAGCCAAGTTACAGGCCCTGGGGCCAAAAACATTCAGTACTTC.

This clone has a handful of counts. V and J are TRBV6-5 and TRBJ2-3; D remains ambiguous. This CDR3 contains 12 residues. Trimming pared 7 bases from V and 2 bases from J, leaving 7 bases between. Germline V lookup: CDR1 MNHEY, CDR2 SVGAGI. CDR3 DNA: TGTGCCAGCACCGACTCCACAGATACGCAGTATTTT. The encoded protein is CASTDSTDTQYF.

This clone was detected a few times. CDR3 loop: CASSIQGSSNQPQHF. The CDR3 region has the DNA TGTGCCAGTAGTATTCAGGGCTCAAGCAATCAGCCCCAGCATTTT. This rearrangement joins TRBV19 to TRBJ1-5, with D maybe TRBD1 (5 bases). The germline V gene has CDR1 LNHDA and CDR2 SQIVND (reference sequence). The V end was cut by 3 bases, the J end by 1 base, with 10 bases between. This CDR3 spans 15 amino acids.

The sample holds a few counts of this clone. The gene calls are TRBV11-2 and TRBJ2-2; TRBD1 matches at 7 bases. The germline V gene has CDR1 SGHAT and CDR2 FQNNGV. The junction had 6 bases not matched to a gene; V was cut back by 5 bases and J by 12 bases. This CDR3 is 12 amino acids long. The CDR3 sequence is CASSPDREKLFF. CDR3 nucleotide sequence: TGTGCCAGCAGCCCAGACAGGGAAAAGCTGTTTTTT.

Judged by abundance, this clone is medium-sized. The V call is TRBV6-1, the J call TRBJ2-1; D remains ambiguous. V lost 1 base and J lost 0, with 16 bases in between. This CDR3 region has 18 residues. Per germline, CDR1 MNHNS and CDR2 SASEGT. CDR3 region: CASSEVGSDFSSYNEQFF. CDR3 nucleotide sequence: TGTGCCAGCAGTGAAGTCGGATCTGACTTTAGCTCCTACAATGAGCAGTTCTTC.

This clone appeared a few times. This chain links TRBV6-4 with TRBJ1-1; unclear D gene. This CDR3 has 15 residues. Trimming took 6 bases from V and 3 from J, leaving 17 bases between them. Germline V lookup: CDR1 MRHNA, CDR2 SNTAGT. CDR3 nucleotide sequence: TGTGCCAGCAGCGGCGAAAGTGGAGGGTACACTGAAGCTTTCTTT. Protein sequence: CASSGESGGYTEAFF.